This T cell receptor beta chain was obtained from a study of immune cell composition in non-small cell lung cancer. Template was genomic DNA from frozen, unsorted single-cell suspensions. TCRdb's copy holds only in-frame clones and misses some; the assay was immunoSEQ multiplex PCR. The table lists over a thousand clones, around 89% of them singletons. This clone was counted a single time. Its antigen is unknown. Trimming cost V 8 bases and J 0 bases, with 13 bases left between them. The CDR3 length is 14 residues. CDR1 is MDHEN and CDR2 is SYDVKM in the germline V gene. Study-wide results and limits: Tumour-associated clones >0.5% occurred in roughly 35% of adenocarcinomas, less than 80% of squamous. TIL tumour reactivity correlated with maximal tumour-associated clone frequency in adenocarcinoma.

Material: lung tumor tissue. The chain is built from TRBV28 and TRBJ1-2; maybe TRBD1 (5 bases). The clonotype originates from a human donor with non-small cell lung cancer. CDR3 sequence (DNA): TGTGCCAGCCTGGGGCAGCCATCTAACTATGGCTACACCTTC. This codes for CASLGQPSNYGYTF.